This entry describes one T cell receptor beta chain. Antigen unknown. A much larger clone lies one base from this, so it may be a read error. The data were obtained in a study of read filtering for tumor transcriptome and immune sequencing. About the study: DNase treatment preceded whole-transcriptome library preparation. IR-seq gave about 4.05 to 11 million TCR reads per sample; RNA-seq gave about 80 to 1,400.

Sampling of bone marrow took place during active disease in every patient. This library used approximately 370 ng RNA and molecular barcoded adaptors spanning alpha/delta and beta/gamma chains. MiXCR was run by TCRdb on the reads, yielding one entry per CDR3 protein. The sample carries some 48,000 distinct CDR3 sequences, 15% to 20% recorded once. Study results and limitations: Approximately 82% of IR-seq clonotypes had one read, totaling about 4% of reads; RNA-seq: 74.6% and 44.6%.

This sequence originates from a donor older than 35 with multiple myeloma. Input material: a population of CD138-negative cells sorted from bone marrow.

The CDR3 sequence is CSARGLAGFYEQYF. The DNA for the CDR3 is TGCAGTGCTAGAGGTCTAGCGGGATTCTACGAGCAGTACTTC. This chain links TRBV20-1 with TRBJ2-7; 9 nucleotides align to TRBD2. Germline V gives CDR1 DFQATT, CDR2 SNEGSKA (reference sequence). The CDR3 extends over 14 amino acids. Trimming at V came to 1 base and at J to 3 bases, leaving 4 bases not matched to a gene.